The entry that follows covers one TCR beta chain sequence. Trimming removed 0 bases from V and 0 bases from J, with 12 bases in between. The CDR3 runs 17 residues. Germline V gene data show CDR1 as LGHNA and CDR2 as YSLEER. The record originates from a study of cytomegalovirus exposure and HLA in healthy donors. PCR used 60 Vbeta primers and 13 Jbeta primers. Sequenced by immunoSEQ multiplex PCR; TCRdb stores in-frame clones only, minus some. This sample contains around 140,000 clones. V usage is TRBV4-3 and J usage is TRBJ1-5, with a weak D call TRBD1 (6 bases). This clonotype was sampled from a male donor in good health and CMV-seronegative. The sample consisted of PBMCs. CDR3 sequence: CASSQDPGTNSNQPQHF. The DNA for the CDR3 is TGCGCCAGCAGCCAAGACCCCGGGACAAATAGCAATCAGCCCCAGCATTTT.